This paragraph covers one T cell receptor (beta chain) sequence. Its target is unknown. This sample is drawn from a study of naive and memory T cell subsets. An equimolar mix of two oligonucleotides served as the beta constant-region primer for TRBC1 and TRBC2. Nested alpha and beta constant-region primers with the SP2 primer drove four PCR rounds on ligated cDNA. Each CDR3 protein gets one entry after TCRdb re-called the UMI-ligation and nested PCR reads with MiXCR. The sample contains about 140,000 distinct CDR3 sequences, approximately 20% of which appear only once. The study, taken as a whole, reports: Clonotypes are single alpha or beta chains, not paired receptors. In naive cells, over 85% of TCR sequences were seen only once. Possibly reflecting memory cells re-expressing CD45RA, a few larger clonotypes occurred in naive repertoires, especially CD8.

The clonotype originates from a human donor in good health. Specimen: naive CD8+ T cells from blood.

The DNA of the CDR3 is TGTGCCAGCAGCTTGCCATCTCAAGGCTACACCTTC. It encodes CASSLPSQGYTF. The chain is built from TRBV7-9 and TRBJ1-2; D is uncertain. This CDR3 is built from 12 residues. Germline-derived CDR1 and CDR2 are SEHNR and FQNEAQ (reference sequence). V lost 3 bases and J 8 bases, leaving 10 bases between the germline ends.